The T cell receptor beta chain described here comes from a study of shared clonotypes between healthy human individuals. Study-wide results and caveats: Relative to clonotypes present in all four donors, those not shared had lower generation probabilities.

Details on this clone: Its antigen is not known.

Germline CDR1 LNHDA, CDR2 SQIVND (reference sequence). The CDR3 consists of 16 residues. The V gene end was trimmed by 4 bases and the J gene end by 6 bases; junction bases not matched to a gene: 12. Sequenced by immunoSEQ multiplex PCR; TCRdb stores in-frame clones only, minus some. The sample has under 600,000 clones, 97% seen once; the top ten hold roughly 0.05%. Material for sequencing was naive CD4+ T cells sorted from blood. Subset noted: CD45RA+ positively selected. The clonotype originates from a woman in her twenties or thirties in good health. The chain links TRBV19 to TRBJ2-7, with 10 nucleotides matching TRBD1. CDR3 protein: CASSKGIRTGGREQYF. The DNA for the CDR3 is TGTGCCAGTAGTAAAGGGATCCGGACAGGGGGGCGCGAGCAGTACTTC. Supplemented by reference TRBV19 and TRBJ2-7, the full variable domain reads DGGITQSPKYLFRKEGQNVTLSCEQNLNHDAMYWYRQDPGQGLRLIYYSQIVNDFQKGDIAEGYSVSREKKESFPLTVTSAQKNPTAFYLCASSKGIRTGGREQYFGPGTRLTVT.